A single sample gave rise to the 26 T cell receptor beta chains below, sequenced in a study of CD8 T cells in ankylosing spondylitis. TCRdb reprocessed the 5' RACE reads via MiXCR and lists one record per CDR3 protein. This repertoire shows just over 300,000 distinct CDR3 sequences, 20% found once; its top ten account for 3.5%. The material sequenced was blood, either unsorted or a sorted T cell fraction (not recorded which). The source of these receptors is a female donor with ankylosing spondylitis or in good health (not recorded which).

This clonotype was recorded a few times. This chain joins TRBV19 and TRBJ1-2; unclear D gene. Germline CDR1 reads LNHDA; CDR2 reads SQIVND (reference sequence). There are 11 residues in the CDR3. With 4 bases removed from V and 5 bases from J, the gap between germline ends came to 5 bases. The CDR3 DNA is TGTGCCAGTAGTACGGGTTATGGCTACACCTTC. This gives the protein CASSTGYGYTF.

This clonotype was found many times. V is TRBV20-1 and J is TRBJ1-2, with D tentatively TRBD1 (5 bases). V lost 5 bases, J lost 4 bases, and 11 bases lay in between. CDR3 length equals 12 residues. Per the germline V gene, CDR1 is DFQATT and CDR2 is SNEGSKA (reference sequence). CDR3 sequence reads: CSASGNGYGYTF. CDR3 nucleotide sequence: TGCAGTGCTTCAGGGAATGGCTATGGCTACACCTTC.

The J gene is TRBJ2-7, the V gene TRBV20-1; TRBD2 matches 10 bases. CDR1 is DFQATT and CDR2 is SNEGSKA in the germline V gene (reference sequence). V trimming: 4 bases; J trimming: 8 bases; junction bases outside the gene matches: 14. This CDR3 has 15 amino acids. The CDR3 DNA sequence: TGCAGTGCTACTATAGCGGGAGGTCCCCCTCTACAGCAGTACTTC. The encoded protein is CSATIAGGPPLQQYF.

The V gene is TRBV13, the J gene TRBJ2-1; TRBD2 matches 7 bases. Germline CDR1 PRHDT, CDR2 FYEKMQ (reference sequence). With V trimmed by 3 bases and J by 2 bases, 10 bases remained unmatched. This CDR3 contains 17 residues. CDR3 nucleotides: TGTGCCAGCAGCTTTCGGGAGGCGTGGGGTCCCTACAATGAGCAGTTCTTC. Its protein product is CASSFREAWGPYNEQFF.

The rearrangement joins TRBV6-5 to TRBJ2-7; no clear D. V was trimmed by 2 bases and J by 7 bases, leaving 15 bases between them. CDR3 length equals 14 residues. CDR1 MNHEY and CDR2 SVGAGI come from the germline V gene. Written as DNA, the CDR3 is TGTGCCAGCAGTTACATCTTGACACCTACGGAGCAGTACTTC. Protein: CASSYILTPTEQYF.

The sample holds many counts of this clonotype. This chain connects TRBV7-9 to TRBJ2-1; D might be TRBD2 (6 bases). V dropped 5 bases and J dropped 7 bases, with 18 bases sitting between them. Germline values: CDR1 SEHNR, CDR2 FQNEAQ (reference sequence). This CDR3 is 15 amino acids long. CDR3 in amino acids: CASSQDQRVRNEQFF. In nucleotides, the CDR3 is TGTGCCAGCAGCCAGGACCAGCGGGTTCGGAATGAGCAGTTCTTC.

This clonotype has just a few counts. The CDR3 region is CASRDTGEHTEAFF. In DNA form, the CDR3 reads TGTGCCAGCAGAGATACAGGGGAACACACTGAAGCTTTCTTT. The J gene is TRBJ1-1, the V gene TRBV6-1; 7 bases map to TRBD1. The CDR3 totals 14 residues. V was pared by 6 bases and J by 3 bases, with 7 bases of the junction left unmatched. Germline CDR1 is MNHNS and CDR2 is SASEGT.

The table lists this clonotype with a few counts. The CDR3 sequence: CASKQPGLGGYEQYF. The CDR3, as DNA: TGTGCCAGCAAACAACCGGGACTGGGTGGTTACGAGCAGTACTTC. V gene TRBV11-2 combines with J gene TRBJ2-7, with D possibly matching TRBD2 (6 bases). Germline CDR1 reads SGHAT; CDR2 reads FQNNGV. V was shortened by 7 bases and J by 4 bases, with 20 bases between the two germline ends. The length of the CDR3 is 15 residues.

This clonotype was recorded many times. The chain recombines TRBV27 with TRBJ2-1; D possibly corresponds to TRBD2 (5 bases). The CDR3 runs to 14 residues. Germline CDR1 reads MNHEY; CDR2 reads SMNVEV (reference sequence). V lost 7 bases to trimming and J lost 4 bases, with 14 bases between them. CDR3 region: CASTKAEKYNEQFF. The CDR3 DNA reads as TGTGCCAGCACAAAAGCGGAAAAGTACAATGAGCAGTTCTTC.

CDR3 residues: CASSLATRTDTQYF. The CDR3 DNA reads as TGTGCCAGCAGCTTAGCGACGAGGACAGATACGCAGTATTTT. The chain couples TRBV7-6 to TRBJ2-3; no reliable D call. Trimming cost V 0 bases and J 3 bases, with 7 bases left between them. Germline loops: CDR1 SGHVS, CDR2 FNYEAQ. The CDR3 consists of 14 residues.

This clonotype has just a few counts. The rearrangement uses TRBV27 and TRBJ2-2, with D possibly being TRBD1 or TRBD2 (6 bases each). This CDR3 has 14 residues. V gave up 3 bases and J gave up 7 bases, with 12 bases separating them. Germline CDR1 reads MNHEY; CDR2 reads SMNVEV (reference sequence). CDR3 protein: CASSFNREVGELFF. As DNA, the CDR3 is TGTGCCAGCAGTTTTAACAGGGAGGTCGGGGAGCTGTTTTTT.

This clonotype came up a few times. The chain is built from TRBV20-1 and TRBJ2-4; no firm D call. The CDR3 extends over 15 amino acids. The germline gives CDR1 DFQATT, CDR2 SNEGSKA (reference sequence). Deletions cut 6 bases from V and 0 bases from J, with 15 bases between. The DNA for the CDR3 is TGCAGTGCAACCCCAGTAGAGGTAGCCAAAAACATTCAGTACTTC. Translation gives CSATPVEVAKNIQYF.

This rearrangement joins TRBV20-1 to TRBJ2-7; D perhaps matches TRBD2 (5 bases). Trimming left V 0 bases short and J 3 bases short, with 15 bases between. CDR1 is DFQATT, CDR2 SNEGSKA, per germline (reference sequence). This CDR3 region has 15 residues. The CDR3 here is CSARDPQRTNYEQYF. The CDR3 bases are TGCAGTGCTAGAGATCCCCAGCGGACGAACTACGAGCAGTACTTC.

This clonotype was seen ten or more times. The rearrangement links TRBV20-1 to TRBJ1-2; 9 nucleotides match TRBD1. V lost 3 bases and J lost 8; bases outside the gene matches: 10. The V gene's germline CDR1 is DFQATT and CDR2 SNEGSKA (reference sequence). There are 14 residues in the CDR3. The CDR3 region is CSASSPQGAPGYTF. DNA of the CDR3: TGCAGTGCTAGCTCTCCACAGGGGGCGCCGGGCTACACCTTC.

The chain joins TRBV20-1 to TRBJ1-5, with 7 nucleotides matching TRBD1. This CDR3 contains 14 residues. Germline-derived CDR1 and CDR2 are DFQATT and SNEGSKA (reference sequence). V lost 4 bases and J lost 6; bases outside the gene matches: 9. This chain's CDR3 is CSATRTGPGQPQHF. CDR3 nucleotides: TGCAGTGCTACCCGGACAGGTCCGGGTCAGCCCCAGCATTTT.

Only a few counts were recorded for this clonotype. The gene calls are TRBV12-3 or TRBV12-4 and TRBJ1-6; tentative D call: TRBD1 (6 bases). The CDR3 length is 12 residues. Trimming shortened V by 6 bases and J by 10 bases, and 10 bases separated the two germline ends. The CDR3 region has the DNA TGTGCCAGCAGCTACAGGGCCTCACCCCTCCACTTT. As protein: CASSYRASPLHF.

The CDR3 loop reads CASSLWAGGADTQYF. The CDR3 coding sequence is TGTGCCAGCAGCTTATGGGCGGGAGGTGCAGATACGCAGTATTTT. The chain carries TRBV7-2 and TRBJ2-3; 8 nucleotides match TRBD2. V was pared by 2 bases and J by 4 bases, with 5 bases of the junction left unmatched. Germline CDR1 and CDR2: SGHTA and FQGNSA. There are 15 residues in the CDR3.

The rearrangement joins TRBV9 to TRBJ2-7; possibly TRBD1 or TRBD2 for D (5 bases each). Trimming shortened V by 4 bases and J by 3 bases, and 17 bases separated the two germline ends. The CDR3 has 15 residues. Germline-derived CDR1 and CDR2 are SGDLS and YYNGEE. The CDR3 coding sequence is TGTGCCAGCAGCCTTGACCCTATTGGGGGCTACGAGCAGTACTTC. It is translated as CASSLDPIGGYEQYF.

This clonotype was counted a few times. V is TRBV3-1 and J is TRBJ2-2, with D perhaps TRBD2 (5 bases). From germline, CDR1 is LGHDT and CDR2 YNNKEL (reference sequence). CDR3 size: 12 residues. The V end lost 3 bases, the J end lost 10 bases, and 9 bases lay between the germline ends. CDR3 nucleotides: TGTGCCAGCAGCCAGATGGAGGAGGAGCTGTTTTTT. It encodes CASSQMEEELFF. The full variable domain, its missing parts supplied by reference TRBV3-1 and TRBJ2-2, is DTAVSQTPKYLVTQMGNDKSIKCEQNLGHDTMYWYKQDSKKFLKIMFSYNNKELIINETVPNRFSPKSPDKAHLNLHINSLELGDSAVYFCASSQMEEELFFGEGSRLTVL.

This clonotype was observed many times. This chain links TRBV10-3 with TRBJ2-7; 8 nucleotides agree with TRBD1. This CDR3 is built from 12 residues. In germline, CDR1 is ENHRY, CDR2 SYGVKD. Trimming cost V 10 bases and J 2 bases; bases outside gene matches: 4. In DNA form, the CDR3 reads TGTGCCACTGGACAGGGAACCTACGAGCAGTACTTC. This codes for CATGQGTYEQYF.

This clonotype has just a few counts. Relative to the germline gene, one junction end is altered; a read error may explain this. The chain has TRBV7-9 and TRBJ2-5; D ambiguous. The germline V gene has CDR1 SEHNR and CDR2 FQNEAQ (reference sequence). The CDR3 loop spans 13 amino acids. This CDR3 is CAGRTAVRETQYF. The CDR3 nucleotides read TGTGCCGGCAGAACGGCTGTCAGGGAGACCCAGTACTTC.

The table lists this clonotype with a few counts. This chain links TRBV7-8 with TRBJ2-7, with a possible D match to TRBD1 (5 bases). The CDR3 covers 14 residues. Between the trimmed V and J ends, which lost 5 bases and 2 bases, there was a span of 13 bases. The germline V gene encodes CDR1 SGHVS and CDR2 FQNEAQ. CDR3 in DNA: TGTGCCAGCAGCCCCCTAAGGGGCCCCTACGAGCAGTACTTC. This gives the protein CASSPLRGPYEQYF.

The rearrangement uses TRBV7-2 and TRBJ2-3; 8 bases fit TRBD1. The ends lost 4 bases at V and 2 bases at J; junction bases unmatched: 2. Germline CDR1 SGHTA, CDR2 FQGNSA. The CDR3 is made up of 14 amino acids. CDR3 region: CASSWTGFTDTQYF. As DNA, the CDR3 is TGTGCCAGCAGCTGGACAGGGTTCACAGATACGCAGTATTTT.

The chain recombines TRBV25-1 with TRBJ2-4; the D is unclear. Looked up from germline, CDR1 is MGHDK and CDR2 is SYGVNS. The CDR3 length is 14 residues. Trimming removed 4 bases from V and 0 bases from J, with 7 bases in between. CDR3 coding DNA: TGTGCCAGCAGTGGGGCCGGAGCCAAAAACATTCAGTACTTC. This sequence encodes CASSGAGAKNIQYF.

This rearrangement joins TRBV6-1 to TRBJ1-2, with no clear D. This CDR3 has 13 amino acids. Germline lookup yields CDR1 MNHNS and CDR2 SASEGT. V shed 6 bases and J shed 6 bases, with 14 bases lying between them. The CDR3 loop reads CASRQEVGNGYTF. Here the CDR3 DNA reads TGTGCCAGCAGGCAGGAGGTTGGGAATGGCTACACCTTC.

Points on this clonotype: Germline is not matched at one junction end, which may reflect a read error. The rearrangement uses TRBV12-3 or TRBV12-4 and TRBJ2-4; 8 bases agree with TRBD1. The CDR3 extends over 19 amino acids. Here the CDR3 DNA reads TGTACCAGCAGTTTTCGCCGACATACAGGGGGGCTAGCCAAAAACATTCAGTACTTC. Amino acid sequence: CTSSFRRHTGGLAKNIQYF.